The next 30 T cell receptor beta chains were all read from a single sample in a study of prognosis after radiotherapy for stage I lung cancer. TCR beta CDR3 amplification from genomic DNA was performed by two-round multiplex PCR. Gene-specific primers for each TRBV and TRBJ gene drove first-round PCR. TCRdb re-called the multiplex PCR reads through MiXCR, storing one row per CDR3 protein. The data show some 35,000 distinct CDR3 sequences, less than 35% seen once. The sample here was PBMCs, taken before or after stereotactic body radiation therapy (not recorded which). Receptor source: a donor over 45 with non-small cell lung cancer.

This clonotype was counted at least ten times. This CDR3 reads CAISGTGGFGNTIYF. CDR3 DNA sequence: TGTGCCATCAGTGGGACAGGGGGCTTTGGAAACACCATATATTTT. The chain joins TRBV10-3 to TRBJ1-3; 11 bases match TRBD1. The CDR3 consists of 15 residues. Trimming at V came to 4 bases and at J to 3 bases, leaving 2 bases not matched to a gene. Germline V lookup: CDR1 ENHRY, CDR2 SYGVKD.

This clonotype has at least ten counts. The CDR3 loop reads CAWAEPELAHNEQFF. The CDR3 DNA reads as TGTGCCTGGGCTGAACCGGAACTAGCCCACAATGAGCAGTTCTTC. J is TRBJ2-1 and V is TRBV30; a possible D gene is TRBD2 (6 bases). CDR3 size: 15 residues. The germline V and J ends were trimmed by 5 bases and 5 bases, with 19 bases remaining between them. CDR1 GTSNPN and CDR2 SVGIG come from the germline V gene (reference sequence).

This clonotype was observed at least ten times. The chain joins TRBV20-1 to TRBJ2-2, with TRBD2 matching 7 bases. Germline loops: CDR1 DFQATT, CDR2 SNEGSKA (reference sequence). V lost 0 bases and J lost 4; bases outside the gene matches: 5. This CDR3 is 15 amino acids long. DNA for the CDR3: TGCAGTGCTAGAGAGGCGGGAGAGGTCACCGGGGAGCTGTTTTTT. As protein: CSAREAGEVTGELFF.

The chain uses TRBV20-1 and TRBJ1-3; D not certain. With 5 bases removed from V and 8 bases from J, the gap between germline ends came to 19 bases. Germline V gene lookup returns CDR1 DFQATT and CDR2 SNEGSKA (reference sequence). The CDR3 runs to 14 residues. The CDR3 DNA reads TGCAGTGCTGCCGACTCGGAAGGGCGAGACACCATATATTTT. This gives the protein CSAADSEGRDTIYF.

This clonotype was picked up many times. The chain couples TRBV11-1 to TRBJ2-1; 10 bases agree with TRBD2. The CDR3 extends over 16 amino acids. Germline CDR1 reads SGHAT; CDR2 reads FQDESV (reference sequence). With V trimmed by 0 bases and J by 6 bases, 5 bases remained unmatched. The CDR3 DNA reads TGTGCCAGCAGCTTAGCTAGTCTAGCGGGAGTCAATGAGCAGTTCTTC. Translation: CASSLASLAGVNEQFF.

This clonotype was recorded many times. V is TRBV6-4 and J is TRBJ2-1; the D gene is possibly TRBD2 (6 bases). The CDR3 is 13 residues long. Germline assignment: CDR1 MRHNA and CDR2 SNTAGT. Trimming pared 5 bases from V and 8 bases from J, leaving 13 bases between. The CDR3 DNA sequence: TGTGCCAGCAGTACAGGAGGCGGGGATGAGCAGTTCTTC. Amino acids: CASSTGGGDEQFF.

This clonotype was seen ten or more times. The V gene is TRBV5-4, the J gene TRBJ2-5; D is ambiguous. Per germline, CDR1 SGHNT and CDR2 YYREEE (reference sequence). CDR3 length equals 14 residues. V gave up 0 bases and J gave up 0 bases, with 6 bases separating them. The CDR3 reads CASSLELYQETQYF. In DNA, the CDR3 is TGTGCCAGCAGCTTGGAACTGTACCAAGAGACCCAGTACTTC.

This clonotype showed up many times. V is TRBV11-2 and J is TRBJ1-3, with TRBD1 matching 7 bases. The CDR3 loop spans 15 amino acids. Germline V CDR1 and CDR2: SGHAT, FQNNGV. Trimming cost V 5 bases and J 1 base; bases outside gene matches: 5. In nucleotides, the CDR3 is TGTGCCAGCAGCACGGACAGGATTTCTGGAAACACCATATATTTT. It specifies CASSTDRISGNTIYF. Combining the CDR3 with reference TRBV11-2 and TRBJ1-3 gives the whole variable domain EAGVAQSPRYKIIEKRQSVAFWCNPISGHATLYWYQQILGQGPKLLIQFQNNGVVDDSQLPKDRFSAERLKGVDSTLKIQPAKLEDSAVYLCASSTDRISGNTIYFGEGSWLTVV.

There are many counts of this clonotype. The chain carries TRBV3-1 and TRBJ2-5; D possibly matches TRBD1 or TRBD2 (6 bases each). Germline CDR1 is LGHDT and CDR2 is YNNKEL (reference sequence). The CDR3 spans 16 residues. V lost 0 bases, J lost 1 base, and 12 bases lay in between. The CDR3 DNA reads as TGTGCCAGCAGCCAAGAAGGGGGAGGCAGCCAAGAGACCCAGTACTTC. Its translation is CASSQEGGGSQETQYF.

Details on this clonotype: Germline and junction disagree at one end, which may indicate a read error. This chain joins TRBV11-2 and TRBJ2-2, with D possibly being TRBD2 (5 bases). CDR1 is SGHAT, CDR2 FQNNGV, per germline. The CDR3 sequence is 11 residues long. The CDR3 loop reads CASSLAGVLFF. The CDR3 coding sequence is TGTGCCAGCAGCTTAGCCGGGGTGCTGTTTTTT.

This clonotype appeared many times. This sequence joins TRBV6-1 and TRBJ1-5, with 9 bases lining up with TRBD1. The germline CDR1 and CDR2 sequences are MNHNS and SASEGT. The CDR3 runs 15 residues. Trimming removed 6 bases from V and 1 base from J; junction bases left unmatched: 4. Written as DNA, the CDR3 is TGTGCCAGCAGATTACAGGGGGCCAGCAATCAGCCCCAGCATTTT. Protein sequence: CASRLQGASNQPQHF.

This clonotype has a count of ten or more. The chain recombines TRBV7-9 with TRBJ1-2, with D perhaps matching TRBD1 (5 bases). V lost 4 bases, J lost 6 bases, and 15 bases lay in between. The CDR3 extends over 14 amino acids. Germline CDR1 and CDR2: SEHNR and FQNEAQ (reference sequence). CDR3 loop: CASSYTGGGDGYTF. DNA for the CDR3: TGTGCCAGCAGCTACACAGGTGGGGGGGATGGCTACACCTTC.

This clonotype was picked up many times. V usage is TRBV7-3 and J usage is TRBJ2-5; 11 positions match TRBD2. TRBJ2-1 explains the end of the DNA better; the J call may be wrong. CDR3 length: 16 residues. The germline gives CDR1 SGHTA, CDR2 FQGTGA. The CDR3 spells CASSLTLAGGYNEQFF. CDR3 in DNA: TGTGCCAGCAGCTTGACTCTAGCGGGGGGTTACAATGAGCAGTTCTTC.

This clonotype was seen a few times. The chain recombines TRBV27 with TRBJ2-1; TRBD2 might be the D (6 bases). This CDR3 region has 17 residues. The germline V gene encodes CDR1 MNHEY and CDR2 SMNVEV (reference sequence). V gave up 0 bases and J gave up 4 bases, with 16 bases separating them. The CDR3 is CASSLSWGVWKYNEQFF. The CDR3 DNA reads TGTGCCAGCAGTTTATCGTGGGGGGTTTGGAAGTACAATGAGCAGTTCTTC.

This clonotype appeared a few times. The chain carries TRBV10-2 and TRBJ2-5, with a weak D call TRBD2 (5 bases). Trimming shortened V by 5 bases and J by 4 bases, and 14 bases separated the two germline ends. Germline CDR1 WSHSY, CDR2 SAAADI. The CDR3 totals 14 residues. CDR3 protein: CASSSQRAGETQYF. The DNA of the CDR3 is TGCGCCAGCAGTTCACAGAGGGCAGGAGAGACCCAGTACTTC.

This clonotype was counted at least ten times. V is TRBV12-3 or TRBV12-4 and J is TRBJ2-3, with D unresolved. This CDR3 has 16 amino acids. Trimming shortened V by 0 bases and J by 7 bases, and 17 bases separated the two germline ends. CDR3 protein: CASSLAPGNPTYTQYF. The CDR3 DNA follows: TGTGCCAGCAGTTTAGCACCGGGTAATCCGACGTATACGCAGTATTTT.

The chain recombines TRBV28 with TRBJ2-7, with unresolved D. CDR3 size: 14 residues. Germline values: CDR1 MDHEN, CDR2 SYDVKM. Trimming pared 5 bases from V and 5 bases from J, leaving 16 bases between. CDR3 sequence: CASSPPGRLHEQYF. Here the CDR3 DNA reads TGTGCCAGCAGTCCCCCTGGTAGGTTGCACGAGCAGTACTTC.

Note on this clonotype: A much bigger clone sits one base away, suggesting this may be a read error. The CDR3 end shows no conserved phenylalanine or tryptophan, and so a read error is likely. The chain links TRBV6-2 or TRBV6-3 to TRBJ2-5; a possible D gene is TRBD1 (6 bases). V was shortened by 6 bases and J by 4 bases, with 15 bases between the two germline ends. Germline V gene data show CDR1 as MNHEY and CDR2 as SVGEGT. This CDR3 contains 14 residues. In DNA form, the CDR3 reads TGTGCCAGCAGCCTAACACAGGGTATAGAGACCCAGTACCTC. Protein product: CASSLTQGIETQYL.

This clonotype was counted ten times or more. The chain uses TRBV2 and TRBJ2-7; maybe TRBD1 (7 bases). Germline V gives CDR1 SNHLY, CDR2 FYNNEI. The CDR3 runs 15 residues. The V end was cut by 5 bases, the J end by 4 bases, with 18 bases between. In DNA, the CDR3 is TGTGCCAGCAGTCAGGAGGGGGCGAGTAGGTACGAGCAGTACTTC. It translates to CASSQEGASRYEQYF.

This clonotype was recorded a few times. A far larger clone is off by one base, so a read error is likely. The chain recombines TRBV6-4 with TRBJ2-7; D remains ambiguous. CDR1 is MRHNA, CDR2 SNTAGT, per germline. The CDR3 has 13 residues. The CDR3: CASSEMSSYELYF. DNA for the CDR3: TGTGCCAGCAGTGAAATGAGCTCCTACGAGCTGTACTTC.

This clonotype has a count of ten or more. Here the CDR3 reads CSARDRGKSSGNTIYF. The CDR3 region has the DNA TGCAGTGCTAGAGACAGGGGAAAGAGCTCTGGAAACACCATATATTTT. The chain couples TRBV20-1 to TRBJ1-3, with D possibly matching TRBD1 (6 bases). The V gene's germline CDR1 is DFQATT and CDR2 SNEGSKA (reference sequence). Trimming took 0 bases from V and 0 from J, leaving 12 bases between them. This CDR3 region has 16 residues.

This clonotype appeared many times. This chain connects TRBV6-9 to TRBJ2-7, with 7 bases fitting TRBD1. The germline gives CDR1 MNHGY, CDR2 SVAAGI. The CDR3 covers 14 residues. With 3 bases clipped from V and 5 bases from J, the junction kept 7 bases outside the gene matches. In nucleotides, the CDR3 is TGTGCCAGCAGTTACCGTACAGGGGCCGACGAGCAGTACTTC. Translation gives CASSYRTGADEQYF.

This clonotype was seen a handful of times. Possible read error: a much larger clone is one base away. The chain joins TRBV6-1 to TRBJ2-3; a weak D match, TRBD2 (6 bases). Trimming pared 6 bases from V and 2 bases from J, leaving 18 bases between. This CDR3 has 16 residues. The germline CDR1 and CDR2 sequences are MNHNS and SASEGT. Written as DNA, the CDR3 is TGTGCCAGCAGACCTCGGACTATCGGGCTCACAGATACGCAGTATTTT. It is translated as CASRPRTIGLTDTQYF.

About this clonotype: A much larger clonotype is one base distant, so this may be a read error. It is likely a read error, because the conserved phenylalanine at the end of the CDR3 is missing. The limits of the CDR3 on the DNA are not certain, so only TCRdb's listed CDR3 is given. The rearrangement links TRBV29-1 to TRBJ1-2. The CDR3 spans 11 amino acids, including both terminal residues. Germline lookup yields CDR1 SQVTM and CDR2 ANQGSEA. CDR3 residues: CSVYFGRSHQL.

Note on this clonotype: A read error is possible here, since a much larger clone lies one base away. The rearrangement uses TRBV9 and TRBJ2-5, with TRBD1 as a possible D gene (5 bases). Per germline, CDR1 SGDLS and CDR2 YYNGEE. This CDR3 has 13 residues. The CDR3 loop reads CASSVGGQENQYF. DNA for the CDR3: TGTGCCAGCAGCGTAGGGGGCCAAGAGAACCAGTACTTC.

In this sample, this clonotype turned up many times. V is TRBV6-4 and J is TRBJ1-6, with D possibly TRBD1 on 5 matching bases. Trimming pared 3 bases from V and 5 bases from J, leaving 11 bases between. Germline CDR1 is MRHNA and CDR2 is SNTAGT. This CDR3 contains 15 residues. Here the CDR3 DNA reads TGTGCCAGCAGTGAATTGGGGGGTAATAATTCACCCCTCCACTTT. This translates into CASSELGGNNSPLHF.

The chain uses TRBV12-3 or TRBV12-4 and TRBJ2-5; D gene uncertain. V lost 5 bases, J lost 5 bases, and 6 bases lay in between. The CDR3 runs to 11 residues. This chain's CDR3 is CASSAGETQYF. In DNA, the CDR3 is TGTGCCAGCAGTGCCGGGGAGACCCAGTACTTC.

This clonotype occurred many times. The chain combines TRBV2 with TRBJ2-1, with a weak D call TRBD1 (5 bases). This CDR3 spans 14 amino acids. The V end lost 2 bases, the J end lost 8 bases, and 13 bases lay between the germline ends. Germline V lookup: CDR1 SNHLY, CDR2 FYNNEI. The CDR3 DNA follows: TGTGCCAGCAGTGAATTAAGGGGTGGGGATGAGCAGTTCTTC. It yields the protein CASSELRGGDEQFF.

In this sample, this clonotype turned up a few times. The rearrangement links TRBV4-2 to TRBJ2-3; TRBD2 might be the D (7 bases). V was pared by 1 base and J by 4 bases, with 15 bases between. This CDR3 contains 16 residues. Germline V gene data show CDR1 as LGHNA and CDR2 as YNFKEQ. The CDR3: CASSQVGGAGADTQYF. The CDR3 DNA reads as TGTGCCAGCAGCCAAGTAGGGGGGGCCGGGGCAGATACGCAGTATTTT.

Comments on this clonotype: A far larger clone is off by one base, so a read error is likely. The CDR3 DNA sequence: TGTGCCAGCAGCTTAGTGTCAGTGCAGGGATCTGGGGCCAACGTCCTGACTTTC. Its protein product is CASSLVSVQGSGANVLTF. The chain has TRBV7-2 and TRBJ2-6; tentative D call: TRBD1 (5 bases). This CDR3 spans 18 amino acids. V gave up 1 base and J gave up 1 base, with 14 bases separating them. Germline V gene data show CDR1 as SGHTA and CDR2 as FQGNSA.